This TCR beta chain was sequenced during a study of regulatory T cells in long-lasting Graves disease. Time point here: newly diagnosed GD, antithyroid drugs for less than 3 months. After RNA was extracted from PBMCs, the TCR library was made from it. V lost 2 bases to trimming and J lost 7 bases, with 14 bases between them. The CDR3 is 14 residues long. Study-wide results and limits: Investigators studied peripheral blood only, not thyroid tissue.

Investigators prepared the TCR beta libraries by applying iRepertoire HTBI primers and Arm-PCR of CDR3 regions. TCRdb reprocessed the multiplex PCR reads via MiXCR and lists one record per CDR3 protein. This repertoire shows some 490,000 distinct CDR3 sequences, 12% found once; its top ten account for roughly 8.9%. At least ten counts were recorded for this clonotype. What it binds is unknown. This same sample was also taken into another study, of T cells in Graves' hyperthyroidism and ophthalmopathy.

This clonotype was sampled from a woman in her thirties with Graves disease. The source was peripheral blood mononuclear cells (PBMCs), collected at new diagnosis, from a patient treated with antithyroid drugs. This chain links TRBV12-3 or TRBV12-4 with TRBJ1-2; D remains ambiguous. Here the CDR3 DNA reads TGTGCCAGCAGTTTAAGGCCCGGGGTTAGTGGCTACACCTTC. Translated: CASSLRPGVSGYTF.